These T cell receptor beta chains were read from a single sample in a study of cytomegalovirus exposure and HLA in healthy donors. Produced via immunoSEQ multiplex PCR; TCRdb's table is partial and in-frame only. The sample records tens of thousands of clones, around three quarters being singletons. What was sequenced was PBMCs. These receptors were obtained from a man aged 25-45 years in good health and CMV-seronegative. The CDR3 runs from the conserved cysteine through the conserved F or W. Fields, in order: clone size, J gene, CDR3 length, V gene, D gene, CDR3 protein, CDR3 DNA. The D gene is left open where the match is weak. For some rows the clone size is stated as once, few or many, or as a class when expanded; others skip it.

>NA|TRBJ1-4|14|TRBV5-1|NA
CASSLSPGWEKLFF
TGCGCCAGCAGCTTGTCCCCAGGGTGGGAAAAACTGTTTTTT
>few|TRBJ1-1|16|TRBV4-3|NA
CASSQDTRGSNTEAFF
TGCGCCAGCAGCCAAGATACGCGGGGTTCGAACACTGAAGCTTTCTTT
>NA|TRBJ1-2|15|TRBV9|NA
CASSPGAGVSYGYTF
TGTGCCAGCAGCCCCGGGGCAGGGGTAAGCTATGGCTACACCTTC
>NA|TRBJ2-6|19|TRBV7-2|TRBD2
CASSRPEIAGTSGANVLTF
TGTGCCAGCAGCCGCCCGGAAATAGCGGGAACCTCTGGGGCCAACGTCCTGACTTTC
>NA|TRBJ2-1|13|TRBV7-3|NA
CASSLKGSNEQFF
TGTGCCAGCAGCCTAAAAGGGAGCAATGAGCAGTTCTTC
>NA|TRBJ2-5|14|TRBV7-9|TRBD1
CASGRTGGGETQYF
TGTGCCAGCGGACGGACAGGGGGCGGGGAGACCCAGTACTTC
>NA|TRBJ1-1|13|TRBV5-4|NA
CASSLDMNTEAFF
TGTGCCAGCAGCTTGGATATGAACACTGAAGCTTTCTTT
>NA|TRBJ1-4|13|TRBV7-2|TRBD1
CASSLIWTGELFF
TGTGCCAGCAGCTTAATATGGACAGGGGAACTGTTTTTT
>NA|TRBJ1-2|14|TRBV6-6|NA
CASSYEGFRDGYTF
TGTGCCAGCAGTTACGAGGGATTTAGGGATGGCTACACCTTC
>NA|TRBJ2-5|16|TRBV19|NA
CASSTTGAPRVETQYF
TGTGCCAGTAGCACCACGGGAGCCCCGCGGGTAGAGACCCAGTACTTC
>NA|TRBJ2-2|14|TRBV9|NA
CASSVGGQLGELFF
TGTGCCAGCAGCGTAGGGGGACAACTAGGGGAGCTGTTTTTT
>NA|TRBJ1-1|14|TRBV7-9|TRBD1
CASSFITGGTEAFF
TGTGCCAGCAGTTTTATTACAGGGGGCACTGAAGCTTTCTTT
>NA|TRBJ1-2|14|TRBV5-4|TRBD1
CASSDVTGDYGYTF
TGTGCCAGCAGCGACGTGACAGGGGACTATGGCTACACCTTC
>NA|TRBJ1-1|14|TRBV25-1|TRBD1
CASSERGQPFEAFF
TGTGCCAGCAGTGAAAGGGGACAGCCGTTCGAAGCTTTCTTT
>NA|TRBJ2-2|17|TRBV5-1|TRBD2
CASSLLLAGDGTGELFF
TGCGCCAGCAGCTTGCTACTAGCGGGGGATGGCACCGGGGAGCTGTTTTTT
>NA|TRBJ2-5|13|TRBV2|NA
CASRSHSGETQYF
TGTGCCAGCAGGAGCCATAGTGGAGAGACCCAGTACTTC
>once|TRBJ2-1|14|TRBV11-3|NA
CASSSLRGPNEQFF
TGTGCCAGCAGCAGCCTGAGAGGGCCCAATGAGCAGTTCTTC
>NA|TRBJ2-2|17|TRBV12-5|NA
CASGLLRNTYKRGELFF
TGTGCTAGTGGTTTGTTGCGGAACACCTATAAGCGTGGGGAGCTGTTTTTT
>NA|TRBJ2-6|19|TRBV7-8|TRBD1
CASSLGTGTGFRGANVLTF
TGTGCCAGCAGCTTAGGCACCGGGACAGGGTTTCGTGGGGCCAACGTCCTGACTTTC
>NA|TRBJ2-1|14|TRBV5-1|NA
CASSFQGIDNEQFF
TGCGCCAGCAGCTTTCAGGGGATAGACAATGAGCAGTTCTTC
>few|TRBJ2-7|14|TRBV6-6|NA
CASSYSVQSHEQYF
TGTGCCAGCAGTTACTCGGTCCAGTCTCACGAGCAGTACTTC
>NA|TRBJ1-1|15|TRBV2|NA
CASSEMPTPGTEAFF
TGTGCCAGCAGTGAAATGCCGACCCCAGGAACTGAAGCTTTCTTT
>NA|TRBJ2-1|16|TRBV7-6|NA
CASSLMGQSSYNEQFF
TGTGCCAGCAGCTTAATGGGCCAGAGTTCCTACAATGAGCAGTTCTTC
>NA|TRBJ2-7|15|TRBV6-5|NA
CASSYGAELGNEQYF
TGTGCCAGCAGTTACGGGGCAGAGCTGGGGAACGAGCAGTACTTC
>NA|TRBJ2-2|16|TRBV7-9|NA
CASSSVGAENTGELFF
TGTGCCAGCAGCTCAGTGGGGGCCGAGAACACCGGGGAGCTGTTTTTT
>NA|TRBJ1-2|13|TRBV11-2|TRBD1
CASSIDRVDGYTF
TGTGCCAGCAGTATAGACAGGGTCGATGGCTACACCTTC
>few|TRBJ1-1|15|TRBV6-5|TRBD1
CASSSTGTGYTEAFF
TGTGCCAGCAGCTCGACCGGGACAGGATACACTGAAGCTTTCTTT
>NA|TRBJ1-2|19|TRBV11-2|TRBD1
CASSSIYMGQGAGNYGYTF
TGTGCCAGCAGCTCTATCTACATGGGACAGGGGGCGGGGAACTATGGCTACACCTTC
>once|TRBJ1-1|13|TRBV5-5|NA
CASSFIEGTEAFF
TGTGCCAGCAGCTTTATTGAGGGTACTGAAGCTTTCTTT
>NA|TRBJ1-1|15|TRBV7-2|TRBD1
CASSSRTGSGTEAFF
TGTGCCAGCAGCTCCCGGACAGGGTCGGGCACTGAAGCTTTCTTT
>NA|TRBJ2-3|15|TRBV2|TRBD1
CASRGQGADTDTQYF
TGTGCCAGCCGTGGACAGGGGGCGGACACAGATACGCAGTATTTT
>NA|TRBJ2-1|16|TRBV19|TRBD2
CASMGDWGGLYNEQFF
TGTGCCAGTATGGGGGACTGGGGGGGGTTGTACAATGAGCAGTTCTTC
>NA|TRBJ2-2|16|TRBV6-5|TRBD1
CASSYTTGGNTGELFF
TGTGCCAGCAGTTACACCACAGGGGGTAACACCGGGGAGCTGTTTTTT
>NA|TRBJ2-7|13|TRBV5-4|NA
CASSGPGGGEQYF
TGTGCCAGCAGCGGACCAGGGGGAGGAGAGCAGTACTTC
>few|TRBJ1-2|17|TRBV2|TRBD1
CASSVPGQGLEDYGYTF
TGTGCCAGCAGTGTCCCGGGACAGGGGCTGGAAGACTATGGCTACACCTTC
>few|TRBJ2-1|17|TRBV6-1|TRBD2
CASSAPFSGRSWDEQFF
TGTGCCAGCAGTGCTCCCTTTAGCGGGAGGTCGTGGGATGAGCAGTTCTTC
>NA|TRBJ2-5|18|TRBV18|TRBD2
CASFPGSLAGVGVETQYF
TGTGCCAGCTTCCCAGGTTCTTTAGCGGGAGTTGGTGTGGAGACCCAGTACTTC
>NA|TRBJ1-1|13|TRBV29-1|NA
CSVPGPLNTEAFF
TGCAGCGTTCCAGGGCCCCTGAACACTGAAGCTTTCTTT
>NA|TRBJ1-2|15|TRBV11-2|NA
CASSLGAGPNYGYTF
TGTGCCAGCAGCTTGGGGGCTGGACCTAACTATGGCTACACCTTC
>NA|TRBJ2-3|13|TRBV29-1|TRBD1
CSVGRGLSDTQYF
TGCAGCGTTGGCAGGGGGCTATCGGATACGCAGTATTTT
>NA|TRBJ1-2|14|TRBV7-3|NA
CASSFGGGQYGYTF
TGTGCCAGCAGCTTCGGCGGGGGTCAGTATGGCTACACCTTC
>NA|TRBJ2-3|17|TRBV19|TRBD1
CASSIGQGALLTDTQYF
TGTGCCAGTAGTATAGGACAGGGGGCGCTTCTCACAGATACGCAGTATTTT
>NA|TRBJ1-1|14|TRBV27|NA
CASSLGGGYTEAFF
TGTGCCAGCAGTTTGGGGGGAGGGTACACTGAAGCTTTCTTT
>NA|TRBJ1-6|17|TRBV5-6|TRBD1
CASSRQGVSSYNSPLHF
TGTGCCAGCAGCCGACAGGGGGTGAGCTCCTATAATTCACCCCTCCACTTT
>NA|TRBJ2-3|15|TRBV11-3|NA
CASSLGGLSTDTQYF
TGTGCCAGCAGCTTAGGAGGGCTTAGCACAGATACGCAGTATTTT
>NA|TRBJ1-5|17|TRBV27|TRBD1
CASSLYYRQGVNQPQHF
TGTGCCAGCAGTTTATATTACAGGCAGGGGGTAAATCAGCCCCAGCATTTT
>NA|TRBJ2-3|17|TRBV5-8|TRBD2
CASSWGTSGSRTDTQYF
TGTGCCAGCAGCTGGGGAACTAGCGGTTCTCGCACAGATACGCAGTATTTT
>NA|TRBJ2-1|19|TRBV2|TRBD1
CASRSPNTVRDSYYNEQFF
TGTGCCAGCAGGTCCCCTAACACAGTCCGGGACAGCTACTACAATGAGCAGTTCTTC
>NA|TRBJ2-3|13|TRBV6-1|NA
CASSEYRTDTQYF
TGTGCCAGCAGTGAATATCGCACAGATACGCAGTATTTT
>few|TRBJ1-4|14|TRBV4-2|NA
CASSFRGKGEKLFF
TGTGCCAGCAGCTTCAGGGGCAAGGGTGAAAAACTGTTTTTT
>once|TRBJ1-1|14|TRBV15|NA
CATSGPTLGAEAFF
TGTGCCACCAGCGGACCTACACTAGGCGCTGAAGCTTTCTTT
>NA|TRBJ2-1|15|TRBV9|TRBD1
CASSVGSGQYNEQFF
TGTGCCAGCAGCGTAGGCTCGGGACAGTACAATGAGCAGTTCTTC
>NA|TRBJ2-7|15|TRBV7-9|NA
CASSLGSGIAYEQYF
TGTGCCAGCAGCTTAGGGTCAGGAATAGCCTACGAGCAGTACTTC
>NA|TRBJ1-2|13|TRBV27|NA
CASSMDRNYGYTF
TGTGCCAGCAGCATGGACAGAAACTATGGCTACACCTTC